The present TCR beta chain was sequenced within a study of cytomegalovirus exposure and HLA in healthy donors. It was with 60 Vbeta and 13 Jbeta primers that the PCR ran. TCRdb's table, derived via immunoSEQ multiplex PCR, lists solely in-frame clones and lacks some. The sample includes around 140,000 clones, approximately 78% of them seen just once. As to this clone: Its matching antigen is unknown.

Overall study results and limits: A previous analysis found most TCR beta V segments productive roughly 90% or roughly 30% of the time. A later analysis showed that HLA-associated TCR beta chains had undergone more clonal expansion than equally common others.

Germline V gene lookup returns CDR1 MNHEY and CDR2 SVGAGI. This CDR3 is built from 12 residues. Trimming left V 10 bases short and J 7 bases short, with 14 bases between. The clonotype was recovered from a young woman in good health and CMV-seropositive. The chain is built from TRBV6-5 and TRBJ2-4, with no clear D. Sequenced input: PBMCs. The CDR3 bases are TGTGCCACCACCACCACAGCCAACATTCAGTACTTC. Residues: CATTTTANIQYF.